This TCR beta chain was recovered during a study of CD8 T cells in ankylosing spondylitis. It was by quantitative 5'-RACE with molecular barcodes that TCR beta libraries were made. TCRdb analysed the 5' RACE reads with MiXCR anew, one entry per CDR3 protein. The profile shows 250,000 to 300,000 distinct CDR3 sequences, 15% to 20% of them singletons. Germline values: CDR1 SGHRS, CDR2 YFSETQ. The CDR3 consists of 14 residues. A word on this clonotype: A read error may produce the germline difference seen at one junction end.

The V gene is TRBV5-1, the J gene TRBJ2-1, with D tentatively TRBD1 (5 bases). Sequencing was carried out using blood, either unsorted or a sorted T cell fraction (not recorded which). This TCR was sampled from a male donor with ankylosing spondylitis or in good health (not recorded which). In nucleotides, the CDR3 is TGCGCCAGCAATGTGGGGCAAACCTACAATGCGCAGTTCTTC. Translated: CASNVGQTYNAQFF.